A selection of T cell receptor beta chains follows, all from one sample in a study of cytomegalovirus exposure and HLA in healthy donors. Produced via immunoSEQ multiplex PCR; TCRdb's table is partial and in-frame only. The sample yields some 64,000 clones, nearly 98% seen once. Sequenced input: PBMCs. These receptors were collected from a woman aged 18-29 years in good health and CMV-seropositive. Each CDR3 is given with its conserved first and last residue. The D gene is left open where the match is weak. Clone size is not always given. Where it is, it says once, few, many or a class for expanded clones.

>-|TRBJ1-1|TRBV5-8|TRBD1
CASSRDRGNTEAFF
TGTGCCAGCAGCAGGGACAGGGGGAACACTGAAGCTTTCTTT
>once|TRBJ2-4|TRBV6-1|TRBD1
CASSEGTGPSRF
TGTGCCAGCAGTGAAGGGACAGGCCCGTCCCGCTTC
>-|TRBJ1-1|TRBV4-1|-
CASSSPGTSNTEAFF
TGCGCCAGCAGCTCGCCGGGTACATCGAACACTGAAGCTTTCTTT
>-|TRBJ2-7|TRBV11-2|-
CASRWTPFSYEQYF
TGTGCCAGCAGGTGGACACCGTTTTCCTACGAGCAGTACTTC
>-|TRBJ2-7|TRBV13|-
CASSLLTVSEGPSYEQYF
TGTGCCAGCAGCTTACTAACGGTATCAGAGGGCCCTTCCTACGAGCAGTACTTC
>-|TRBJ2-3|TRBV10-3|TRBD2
CAISDPSGRLSDTQYF
TGTGCCATCAGTGACCCTAGCGGGAGGCTTTCAGATACGCAGTATTTT
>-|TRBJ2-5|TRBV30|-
CAWSGGRQETQYF
TGTGCCTGGAGTGGCGGCCGGCAAGAGACCCAGTACTTC
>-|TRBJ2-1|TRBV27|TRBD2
CASSLIGLVAGATRSYNEQFF
TGTGCCAGCAGTTTAATAGGCTTAGTAGCGGGAGCGACCCGCTCCTACAATGAGCAGTTCTTC
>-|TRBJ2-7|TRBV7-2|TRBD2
CASSSAQGLAGVEQYF
TGTGCCAGCAGCTCAGCCCAGGGACTAGCGGGAGTCGAGCAGTACTTC
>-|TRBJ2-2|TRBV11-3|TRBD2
CASSQRTSGSGIWTGELFF
TGTGCCAGCAGCCAACGGACTAGCGGGAGTGGTATATGGACCGGGGAGCTGTTTTTT
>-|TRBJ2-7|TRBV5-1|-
CASSLDYSYEQYF
TGCGCCAGCAGCTTGGACTATTCCTACGAGCAGTACTTC
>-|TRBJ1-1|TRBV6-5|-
CASSNGQEAFF
TGTGCCAGCAGTAACGGACAGGAAGCTTTCTTT
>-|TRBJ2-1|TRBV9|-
CASSVTSLGNEQFF
TGTGCCAGCAGCGTAACTAGTCTAGGTAATGAGCAGTTCTTC
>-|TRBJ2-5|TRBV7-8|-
CASSPSGPQETQYF
TGTGCCAGCAGCCCAAGCGGACCCCAAGAGACCCAGTACTTC
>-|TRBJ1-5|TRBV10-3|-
CAISVDSEGQPQHF
TGTGCCATCAGCGTGGACAGCGAAGGGCAGCCCCAGCATTTT
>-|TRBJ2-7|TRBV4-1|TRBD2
CASSRELAGAWYEQYF
TGCGCCAGCAGCCGCGAACTAGCGGGAGCGTGGTACGAGCAGTACTTC
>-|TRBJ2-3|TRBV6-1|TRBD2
CASRPGLAGGDTQYF
TGTGCCAGCAGGCCCGGGCTAGCGGGAGGGGATACGCAGTATTTT
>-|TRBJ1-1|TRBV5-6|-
CASSLITGLQTEAFF
TGTGCCAGCAGTTTAATTACAGGGCTGCAAACTGAAGCTTTCTTT
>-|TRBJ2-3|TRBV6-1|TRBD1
CASSVGQGADTQYF
TGTGCCAGCAGTGTCGGACAGGGGGCAGATACGCAGTATTTT
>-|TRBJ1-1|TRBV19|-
CASSKGGTEAFF
TGTGCCAGTAGTAAAGGGGGAACTGAAGCTTTCTTT
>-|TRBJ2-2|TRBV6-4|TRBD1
CASSDDGTGNTGELFF
TGTGCCAGCAGTGACGACGGGACAGGGAACACCGGGGAGCTGTTTTTT
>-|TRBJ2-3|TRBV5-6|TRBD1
CASSQWDSSTLEADTQYF
TGTGCCAGCAGCCAATGGGACAGCTCTACCCTGGAAGCAGATACGCAGTATTTT
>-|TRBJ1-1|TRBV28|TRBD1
CASSMDRVSISNTEAFF
TGTGCCAGCAGTATGGACAGGGTGTCAATATCGAACACTGAAGCTTTCTTT
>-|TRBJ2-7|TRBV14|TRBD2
CASSRGTGGLAGALPYEQYF
TGTGCCAGCAGCCGGGGGACAGGGGGACTAGCGGGAGCGCTACCCTACGAGCAGTACTTC
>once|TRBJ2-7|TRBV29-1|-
CSARGGSEQYF
TGCAGCGCTAGAGGGGGAAGCGAGCAGTACTTC
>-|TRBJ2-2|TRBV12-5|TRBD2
CASGRSGSAAGELFF
TGTGCTAGTGGCCGTAGCGGGAGTGCTGCCGGGGAGCTGTTTTTT
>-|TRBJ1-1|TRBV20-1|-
CSQREYTEAFF
TGCAGTCAAAGGGAGTACACTGAAGCTTTCTTT
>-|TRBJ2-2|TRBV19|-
CASSIDRTGYTGELFF
TGTGCCAGTAGTATAGATCGTACAGGGTACACCGGGGAGCTGTTTTTT
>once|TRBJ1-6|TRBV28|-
CASTGQMNSPLHF
TGTGCCAGCACCGGACAGATGAATTCACCCCTCCACTTT
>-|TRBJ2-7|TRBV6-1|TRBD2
CASSGRDRLAGARAYEQYF
TGTGCCAGCAGTGGGAGGGACAGACTAGCGGGAGCCAGGGCCTACGAGCAGTACTTC
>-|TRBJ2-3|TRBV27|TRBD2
CASSPGSGRAGYGTDTQYF
TGTGCCAGCAGTCCAGGCAGCGGGAGGGCCGGTTATGGCACAGATACGCAGTATTTT
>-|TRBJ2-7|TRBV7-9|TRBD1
CASTTGTGSEQYF
TGTGCCAGCACGACCGGGACAGGGAGCGAGCAGTACTTC
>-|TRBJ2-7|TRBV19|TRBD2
CASSRTSGPYEQYF
TGTGCCAGTAGCAGGACTAGCGGGCCCTACGAGCAGTACTTC
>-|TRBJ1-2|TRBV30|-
CAWSYSLNYGYTF
TGTGCCTGGAGTTATAGTCTGAACTATGGCTACACCTTC
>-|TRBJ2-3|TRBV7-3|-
CASSLNGHPDTQYF
TGTGCCAGCAGCTTAAATGGGCACCCAGATACGCAGTATTTT
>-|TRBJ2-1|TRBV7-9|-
CASSSDRTSSYNEQFF
TGTGCCAGCAGCTCAGACAGGACTAGCTCCTACAATGAGCAGTTCTTC
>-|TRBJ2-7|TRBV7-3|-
CASSSGPSYEQYF
TGTGCCAGCAGCTCAGGGCCTTCCTACGAGCAGTACTTC
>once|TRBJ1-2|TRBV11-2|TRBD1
CASSKGQGYGYTF
TGTGCCAGCAGCAAAGGACAGGGTTATGGCTACACCTTC
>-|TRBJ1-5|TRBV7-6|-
CASSQRGQPQHF
TGTGCCAGCAGCCAAAGGGGACAGCCCCAGCATTTT
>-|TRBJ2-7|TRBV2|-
CASTGLQEVPLEQYF
TGTGCCAGCACAGGCCTCCAGGAGGTCCCTCTCGAGCAGTACTTC
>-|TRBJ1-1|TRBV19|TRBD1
CASREGQDNTEAFF
TGTGCCAGTAGGGAGGGACAGGACAACACTGAAGCTTTCTTT